This entry is about one T cell receptor (beta chain). The data derive from a study of T cells after somatic rescue of genetic block. Assay used: immunoSEQ multiplex PCR; TCRdb lists only in-frame clones, some missing. The data contain some 15,000 clones, about three quarters of them singletons. CDR1 is SGHDT, CDR2 YYEEEE, per germline. V lost 3 bases, J lost 3 bases, and 16 bases lay in between. The CDR3 totals 16 residues. This receptor was taken from a man in his late teens or twenties. J is TRBJ1-5 and V is TRBV5-6; maybe TRBD1 (5 bases). The specimen was peripheral blood mononuclear cells (PBMCs). CDR3 sequence reads: CASSSGGFRINQPQHF. The CDR3 DNA sequence: TGTGCCAGCAGCTCCGGGGGGTTCCGTATCAATCAGCCCCAGCATTTT.